Listed below are T cell receptor beta chains from one sample, sequenced in a study of radiotherapy plus CTLA-4 blockade in lung cancer. The table came from immunoSEQ multiplex PCR; TCRdb's copy has only in-frame clones and leaves some out. Of about 51,000 clones in the sample, 65% to 80% were seen once. Sequences were derived from peripheral blood, sampled from a patient treated with radiotherapy plus ipilimumab. All receptors derive from a human donor with non-small cell lung cancer whose response to radiotherapy plus ipilimumab could not be evaluated. Each CDR3 is given with its conserved first and last residue. D genes are given only for firm matches. Only some rows state a clone size, as once, few, many or a class for expanded clones.

TRBD2,-,TRBJ2-1,TRBV19,CASSELAGLYNEQFF,TGTGCCAGTAGTGAACTAGCGGGGCTGTACAATGAGCAGTTCTTC
-,-,TRBJ2-1,TRBV6-5,CASSYSRGLGNNEQFF,TGTGCCAGCAGTTACTCGCGGGGCCTCGGCAACAATGAGCAGTTCTTC
-,-,TRBJ1-5,TRBV6-1,CASSRDRSNQPQHF,TGTGCCAGCAGTCGCGACAGGTCCAATCAGCCCCAGCATTTT
TRBD2,-,TRBJ2-2,TRBV15,CAARTRATSGSSLFF,TGTGCCGCGCGTACGAGGGCGACTAGCGGGAGTTCCCTGTTTTTT
TRBD2,once,TRBJ2-3,TRBV30,CAEAGFGDTDTQYF,TGTGCCGAAGCGGGGTTCGGCGACACAGATACGCAGTATTTT
TRBD2,medium-sized,TRBJ2-7,TRBV7-6,CASSLGGGEQYF,TGTGCCAGCAGCTTAGGGGGGGGCGAGCAGTACTTC
TRBD1,-,TRBJ2-5,TRBV25-1,CASSAGRTGIFLETQYF,TGTGCCAGCAGTGCGGGTAGGACAGGGATTTTTCTAGAGACCCAGTACTTC
-,few,TRBJ1-3,TRBV4-2,CASSQVAGTTGNTIYF,TGTGCCAGCAGCCAAGTCGCCGGGACAACTGGAAACACCATATATTTT
TRBD1,few,TRBJ1-6,TRBV19,CATKEGQGINSPLHF,TGTGCCACCAAAGAGGGACAGGGGATTAATTCACCCCTCCACTTT
TRBD1,few,TRBJ1-2,TRBV6-5,CASSYRQGASNGYTF,TGTGCCAGCAGTTACAGGCAGGGGGCCAGTAATGGCTACACCTTC
TRBD2,-,TRBJ2-3,TRBV29-1,CSVELEGLADTQYF,TGCAGCGTTGAACTGGAGGGACTAGCAGATACGCAGTATTTT
-,-,TRBJ1-2,TRBV10-2,CASSEISGINYGYTF,TGCGCCAGCAGTGAGATATCAGGGATTAACTATGGCTACACCTTC
-,-,TRBJ1-1,TRBV7-2,CASSLEGVLTEAFF,TGTGCCAGCAGCTTAGAGGGGGTCCTCACTGAAGCTTTCTTT
-,-,TRBJ1-1,TRBV29-1,CSVASEGLMNTEAFF,TGCAGCGTTGCCTCAGAGGGACTCATGAACACTGAAGCTTTCTTT
-,-,TRBJ1-2,TRBV25-1,CASSEQGSNYGYTF,TGTGCCAGCAGTGAACAGGGAAGCAACTATGGCTACACCTTC
TRBD2,-,TRBJ2-3,TRBV7-9,CASSLPSGVDTQYF,TGTGCCAGCAGCTTGCCTAGCGGAGTAGATACGCAGTATTTT
TRBD1,-,TRBJ2-5,TRBV7-9,CASSLVNVRDSQETQYF,TGTGCCAGCAGCTTAGTTAATGTCCGGGACAGCCAAGAGACCCAGTACTTC
-,-,TRBJ2-1,TRBV11-3,CASSSAPGLLYNEQFF,TGTGCCAGCAGCTCCGCCCCAGGGCTATTATACAATGAGCAGTTCTTC
-,-,TRBJ1-2,TRBV6-5,CASSDAGFNYGYTF,TGTGCCAGCAGTGATGCGGGGTTCAACTATGGCTACACCTTC
-,-,TRBJ1-1,TRBV5-8,CASSLEGGVTEAFF,TGTGCCAGCAGCTTGGAAGGCGGGGTCACTGAAGCTTTCTTT
TRBD1,-,TRBJ2-7,TRBV7-8,CASSLPTGTGDYEQYF,TGTGCCAGCAGCTTACCTACCGGGACAGGGGACTACGAGCAGTACTTC
TRBD1,-,TRBJ2-1,TRBV25-1,CATSVTGGSYNEQFF,TGTGCCACCTCCGTAACAGGGGGCTCGTACAATGAGCAGTTCTTC
-,-,TRBJ2-3,TRBV5-6,CASSLEGDDTQYF,TGTGCCAGCAGCTTGGAGGGGGACGATACGCAGTATTTT
-,-,TRBJ1-2,TRBV28,CASSLYPRRVGDLDYGYTF,TGTGCCAGCAGTTTATATCCGAGGAGGGTAGGAGATTTGGACTATGGCTACACCTTC
TRBD2,once,TRBJ2-3,TRBV28,CASSLWEGVGTDTQYF,TGTGCCAGCAGTTTGTGGGAGGGCGTCGGTACAGATACGCAGTATTTT
-,-,TRBJ1-1,TRBV5-4,CASSLVRGYTEAFF,TGTGCCAGCAGCTTGGTACGGGGGTACACTGAAGCTTTCTTT
-,-,TRBJ1-1,TRBV10-2,CASSLGGADTEAFF,TGCGCCAGCTCCTTGGGGGGGGCGGACACTGAAGCTTTCTTT
TRBD1,-,TRBJ2-1,TRBV29-1,CSVEPGTGGAYNEQFF,TGCAGCGTCGAACCCGGGACAGGGGGCGCTTACAATGAGCAGTTCTTC
-,-,TRBJ1-1,TRBV28,CASRGGQLNTEAFF,TGTGCCAGCAGAGGAGGACAGCTGAACACTGAAGCTTTCTTT
TRBD2,-,TRBJ2-3,TRBV7-9,CASSPQAGGITDTQYF,TGTGCCAGCAGCCCTCAAGCGGGGGGGATCACAGATACGCAGTATTTT
-,-,TRBJ1-4,TRBV28,CAAGLLNEKLFF,TGTGCCGCCGGGTTGTTGAATGAAAAACTGTTTTTT
TRBD1,-,TRBJ2-7,TRBV9,CASSVGGTGDMYEQYF,TGTGCCAGCAGCGTAGGGGGGACAGGGGATATGTACGAGCAGTACTTC
TRBD1,-,TRBJ1-2,TRBV7-2,CASSPGQGALNGYTF,TGTGCCAGCAGCCCGGGACAGGGGGCACTCAACGGCTACACCTTC
-,-,TRBJ2-5,TRBV29-1,CSARGGGRGETQYF,TGCAGCGCCCGGGGTGGGGGAAGGGGGGAGACCCAGTACTTC
-,few,TRBJ1-3,TRBV7-8,CASRGPNRESGNTIYF,TGTGCCAGCAGGGGACCGAACAGGGAATCCGGAAACACCATATATTTT
TRBD1,-,TRBJ2-7,TRBV30,CAWSPRTGIYEQYF,TGTGCCTGGAGTCCCAGGACAGGGATCTACGAGCAGTACTTC
TRBD1,-,TRBJ1-2,TRBV5-1,CASSQDREPHTF,TGCGCCAGCAGCCAAGACAGGGAGCCCCACACCTTC
-,-,TRBJ1-2,TRBV6-5,CASGEGGVYGYTF,TGTGCCAGCGGCGAGGGGGGGGTCTATGGCTACACCTTC
-,few,TRBJ1-2,TRBV28,CATGRQDGYTF,TGTGCCACCGGAAGACAGGATGGCTACACCTTC
-,-,TRBJ1-1,TRBV14,CASSQYTGHTNTEAFF,TGTGCCAGCAGCCAGTACACGGGACACACGAACACTGAAGCTTTCTTT
-,-,TRBJ2-3,TRBV27,CASSLSAADTQYF,TGTGCCAGCAGTTTATCCGCGGCAGATACGCAGTATTTT
TRBD2,-,TRBJ2-2,TRBV6-5,CASSYRDYGELFF,TGTGCCAGCAGTTACAGGGACTACGGGGAGCTGTTTTTT